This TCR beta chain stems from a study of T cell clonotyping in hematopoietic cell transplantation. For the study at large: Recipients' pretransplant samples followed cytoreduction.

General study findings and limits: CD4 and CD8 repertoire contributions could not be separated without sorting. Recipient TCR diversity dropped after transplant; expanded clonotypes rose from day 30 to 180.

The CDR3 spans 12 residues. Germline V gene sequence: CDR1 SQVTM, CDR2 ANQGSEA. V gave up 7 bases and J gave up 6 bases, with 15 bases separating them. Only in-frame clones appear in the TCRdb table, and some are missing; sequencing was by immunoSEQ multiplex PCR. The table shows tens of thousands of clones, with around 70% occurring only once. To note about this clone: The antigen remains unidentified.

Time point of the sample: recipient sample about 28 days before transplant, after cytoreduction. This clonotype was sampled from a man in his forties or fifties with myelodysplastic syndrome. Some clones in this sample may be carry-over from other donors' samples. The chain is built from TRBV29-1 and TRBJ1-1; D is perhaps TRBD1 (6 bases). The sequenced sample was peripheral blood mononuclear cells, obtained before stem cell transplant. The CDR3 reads CSGLRGKSEAFF. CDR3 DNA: TGCAGCGGCCTCAGGGGCAAGTCTGAAGCTTTCTTT. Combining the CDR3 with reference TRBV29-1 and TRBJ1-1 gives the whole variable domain SAVISQKPSRDICQRGTSLTIQCQVDSQVTMMFWYRQQPGQSLTLIATANQGSEATYESGFVIDKFPISRPNLTFSTLTVSNMSPEDSSIYLCSGLRGKSEAFFGQGTRLTVV.